The 23 T cell receptor beta chains reported below all come from one sample, sequenced in a study of blood T cell repertoires in COVID-19. Repertoires were generated with immunoSEQ multiplex PCR, while TCRdb's copy carries only in-frame clones and drops some. The profile shows around 140,000 clones, roughly 73% of them singletons. Sequenced: peripheral blood. These receptors were obtained from a woman in her fifties or sixties with active or convalescent COVID-19.

The genes are TRBV7-2 and TRBJ2-6; 7 bases are a match to TRBD1. Germline-derived CDR1 and CDR2 are SGHTA and FQGNSA. Germline trimming cut 2 bases from V and 1 base from J; bases unmatched to any gene: 2. This CDR3 comprises 16 residues. The CDR3 sequence is CASSLSTGSGANVLTF. In nucleotides, the CDR3 is TGTGCCAGCAGCTTATCGACAGGGTCTGGGGCCAACGTCCTGACTTTC.

The rearrangement joins TRBV11-2 to TRBJ1-4; 8 bases match TRBD1. The germline gives CDR1 SGHAT, CDR2 FQNNGV. J lost 11 bases, V lost 4 bases, and 12 bases had no gene match. This CDR3 comprises 15 residues. The CDR3 is CASSSPGQVGGKLFF. As DNA, the CDR3 is TGTGCCAGCAGCTCCCCGGGACAGGTGGGGGGGAAACTGTTTTTT.

This chain connects TRBV28 to TRBJ2-1, with 10 bases aligning to TRBD1. J lost 7 bases, V lost 4 bases, and 7 bases had no gene match. The V gene's germline CDR1 is MDHEN and CDR2 SYDVKM. CDR3 length equals 15 residues. CDR3 in amino acids: CASSSEGTGDNEQFF. The CDR3 DNA follows: TGTGCCAGCAGTTCTGAGGGGACAGGGGATAATGAGCAGTTCTTC.

The chain couples TRBV7-2 to TRBJ2-3; a weak D match, TRBD2 (5 bases). V gave up 1 base and J gave up 6 bases, with 14 bases separating them. Germline assignment: CDR1 SGHTA and CDR2 FQGNSA. CDR3 length: 15 amino acids. The CDR3 sequence is CASSLDSARGDTQYF. The CDR3 bases are TGTGCCAGCAGCTTAGATAGCGCGCGTGGTGATACGCAGTATTTT.

V and J are TRBV29-1 and TRBJ1-1; weak D call: TRBD1 (6 bases). Germline V gene sequence: CDR1 SQVTM, CDR2 ANQGSEA. This CDR3 comprises 13 residues. Trimming pared 3 bases from V and 5 bases from J, leaving 13 bases between. The CDR3, as DNA: TGCAGCGTTGATGGGGGGGCAGGGACTGAAGCTTTCTTT. It specifies CSVDGGAGTEAFF.

There are a few counts of this clone. The chain links TRBV7-9 to TRBJ1-4; perhaps TRBD1 as D (6 bases). Germline V gives CDR1 SEHNR, CDR2 FQNEAQ (reference sequence). V gave up 2 bases and J gave up 3 bases, with 7 bases separating them. The CDR3 runs 14 residues. In DNA form, the CDR3 reads TGTGCCAGCAGCTTACAGGGGTCTAATGAAAAACTGTTTTTT. Amino acid sequence: CASSLQGSNEKLFF.

The V gene is TRBV7-3, the J gene TRBJ2-6; no reliable D call. CDR3 length equals 17 residues. V gave up 0 bases and J gave up 2 bases, with 11 bases separating them. Germline values: CDR1 SGHTA, CDR2 FQGTGA. CDR3 bases: TGTGCCAGCAGCTTAACGTCCCAGGCGCCTGGGGCCAACGTCCTGACTTTC. It codes for CASSLTSQAPGANVLTF.

This chain joins TRBV5-1 and TRBJ2-5; 9 positions match TRBD2. V shed 0 bases and J 3 bases; nucleotides not matched to a gene: 6. The germline V gene encodes CDR1 SGHRS and CDR2 YFSETQ. The CDR3 covers 16 residues. In nucleotides, the CDR3 is TGCGCCAGCAGCTTGGCCAGCGGGGGGTTAAAAGAGACCCAGTACTTC. It is translated as CASSLASGGLKETQYF.

The chain has TRBV7-3 and TRBJ1-6, with 8 bases lining up with TRBD1. The CDR3 runs 15 residues. Germline CDR1 and CDR2: SGHTA and FQGTGA. J was trimmed by 7 bases and V by 1 base; bases with no gene match: 3. CDR3 protein: CASSLSGQGNSPLHF. In DNA form, the CDR3 reads TGTGCCAGCAGCTTAAGTGGACAGGGAAATTCACCCCTCCACTTT.

The V gene is TRBV7-2, the J gene TRBJ2-3; 11 bases are a match to TRBD2. The ends lost 1 base at V and 6 bases at J; junction bases unmatched: 6. The CDR3 spans 16 residues. Per germline, CDR1 SGHTA and CDR2 FQGNSA. The CDR3 loop reads CASSLGALAGEDTQYF. The CDR3 coding sequence is TGTGCCAGCAGCTTAGGAGCACTAGCGGGAGAGGATACGCAGTATTTT.

The chain uses TRBV6-4 and TRBJ1-2, with D possibly TRBD1 on 6 matching bases. The CDR3 loop spans 14 amino acids. Germline V CDR1 and CDR2: MRHNA, SNTAGT. Trimming pared 6 bases from V and 5 bases from J, leaving 16 bases between. CDR3 sequence: CASRDTGGAYGYTF. CDR3 bases: TGTGCCAGCAGGGACACGGGGGGCGCGTATGGCTACACCTTC.

CDR3 DNA sequence: TGTGCCAGCAGTTTACTAGGCTCACCCCTCCACTTT. Translation: CASSLLGSPLHF. The chain combines TRBV28 with TRBJ1-6; D unresolved. The CDR3 length is 12 residues. Per germline, CDR1 MDHEN and CDR2 SYDVKM. V was cut by 2 bases and J by 10 bases, with 6 bases left in between. The whole variable domain, filled in from reference TRBV28 and TRBJ1-6, reads DVKVTQSSRYLVKRTGEKVFLECVQDMDHENMFWYRQDPGLGLRLIYFSYDVKMKEKGDIPEGYSVSREKKERFSLILESASTNQTSMYLCASSLLGSPLHFGNGTRLTVT.

The chain combines TRBV18 with TRBJ1-2; 8 nucleotides agree with TRBD1. The CDR3 consists of 15 residues. V lost 5 bases and J lost 3; bases outside the gene matches: 8. Germline CDR1 and CDR2: KGHSH and LQKENI. The CDR3 sequence is CASSSGQGLDYGYTF. DNA for the CDR3: TGTGCCAGCTCATCTGGACAGGGATTGGACTATGGCTACACCTTC.

The table lists this clone with a count of one. The gene calls are TRBV29-1 and TRBJ1-4, with 9 positions matching TRBD1. The ends lost 5 bases at V and 6 bases at J; junction bases unmatched: 4. CDR3 size: 13 residues. Germline-derived CDR1 and CDR2 are SQVTM and ANQGSEA. CDR3 amino acids: CSVRTGGYEKLFF. For the CDR3, the DNA is TGCAGCGTTCGAACAGGGGGCTATGAAAAACTGTTTTTT.

The chain is built from TRBV18 and TRBJ1-1, with D maybe TRBD1 (6 bases). This CDR3 contains 16 residues. Germline CDR1 KGHSH, CDR2 LQKENI. Trimming removed 6 bases from V and 6 bases from J, with 23 bases in between. The CDR3 loop is CASSLVGGVGFPEAFF. CDR3 sequence (DNA): TGTGCCAGCTCCCTGGTTGGGGGCGTTGGTTTCCCTGAAGCTTTCTTT.

The V call is TRBV30, the J call TRBJ1-6, with 7 positions matching TRBD1. Losses at the gene ends were 6 bases for V and 5 bases for J; bases not matched to a gene: 4. The CDR3 loop spans 13 amino acids. Germline V gives CDR1 GTSNPN, CDR2 SVGIG (reference sequence). Here the CDR3 reads CACRGQNNSPLHF. The CDR3 nucleotides read TGTGCCTGCCGGGGACAGAATAATTCACCCCTCCACTTT.

The chain recombines TRBV13 with TRBJ2-7; the match to TRBD2 covers 11 bases. The CDR3 contains 14 residues. Looked up from germline, CDR1 is PRHDT and CDR2 is FYEKMQ (reference sequence). J gave up 7 bases and V 4 bases, and 6 bases lay outside the gene matches. CDR3 bases: TGTGCCAGCAGCTCCTCTAGCGGGAGGAGTGAGCAGTACTTC. This sequence encodes CASSSSSGRSEQYF.

This chain uses TRBV4-2 with TRBJ2-7, with 7 bases identical to TRBD1. Germline-derived CDR1 and CDR2 are LGHNA and YNFKEQ. V lost 4 bases to trimming and J lost 3 bases; unmatched junction nucleotides: 6. This CDR3 has 14 residues. In DNA form, the CDR3 reads TGTGCCAGCAGCCGAAACCGGGACAGCTACGAGCAGTACTTC. It specifies CASSRNRDSYEQYF.

A word on this clone: The sample has other DNA sequences that encode this CDR3 too. Written as DNA, the CDR3 is TGTGCCAGCAGCCGCGACAGGGGAGGAACTGAAGCTTTCTTT. Its translation is CASSRDRGGTEAFF. This rearrangement joins TRBV7-2 to TRBJ1-1; 8 bases map to TRBD1. This CDR3 contains 14 residues. Germline-derived CDR1 and CDR2 are SGHTA and FQGNSA. The V gene end was trimmed by 5 bases and the J gene end by 5 bases; junction bases not matched to a gene: 7.

V and J are TRBV15 and TRBJ2-1; D is unclear. The CDR3 loop spans 14 amino acids. The germline V gene encodes CDR1 LNHNV and CDR2 YYDKDF (reference sequence). V was clipped by 3 bases and J by 4 bases, with 10 bases between them. Here the CDR3 reads CATSRPLIYNEQFF. As DNA, the CDR3 is TGTGCCACCAGCAGGCCCCTAATATACAATGAGCAGTTCTTC. The full variable domain, with the rest looked up from reference TRBV15 and TRBJ2-1, is DAMVIQNPRYQVTQFGKPVTLSCSQTLNHNVMYWYQQKSSQAPKLLFHYYDKDFNNEADTPDNFQSRRPNTSFCFLDIRSPGLGDTAMYLCATSRPLIYNEQFFGPGTRLTVL.

The chain combines TRBV7-2 with TRBJ2-7; 14 nucleotides line up with TRBD2. The CDR3 consists of 15 residues. Germline CDR1 SGHTA, CDR2 FQGNSA. The junction had 7 bases not matched to a gene; V was cut back by 6 bases and J by 6 bases. The CDR3 protein is CASSRGLAGVAEQYF. The CDR3 coding sequence is TGTGCCAGCAGTCGGGGACTAGCGGGAGTTGCCGAGCAGTACTTC.

V is TRBV28 and J is TRBJ1-2, with TRBD1 identical over 7 bases. This CDR3 spans 12 amino acids. Trimming removed 7 bases from V and 3 bases from J; junction bases left unmatched: 2. Germline V lookup: CDR1 MDHEN, CDR2 SYDVKM. In DNA form, the CDR3 reads TGTGCCAGCAACACAGGGGACTATGGCTACACCTTC. Protein sequence: CASNTGDYGYTF.

Here the CDR3 reads CASNLHRTNQPQHF. CDR3 DNA sequence: TGTGCCAGCAACCTGCACAGGACGAATCAGCCCCAGCATTTT. This sequence joins TRBV27 and TRBJ1-5; perhaps TRBD1 as D (5 bases). Germline-derived CDR1 and CDR2 are MNHEY and SMNVEV (reference sequence). The CDR3 totals 14 residues. V lost 7 bases to trimming and J lost 4 bases, with 14 bases between them.